This T cell receptor (beta chain) was sequenced during a study of shared clonotypes between healthy human individuals. Donors, healthy HIV-negative adults, lacked recent acute infections or vaccinations. The donors were all Caucasian adults (living in Nashville, Tennessee). The germline CDR1 and CDR2 sequences are SEHNR and FQNEAQ (reference sequence). The V and J ends lost 5 bases and 0 bases, in that order; junction bases with no gene match: 11. There are 18 residues in the CDR3. The table came from immunoSEQ multiplex PCR; TCRdb's copy has only in-frame clones and leaves some out. The table has 1,100,000 or so clones, more than 75% seen once; the top ten hold roughly 0.56%.

The chain has TRBV7-9 and TRBJ2-2, with TRBD2 matching 8 bases. Specimen: memory CD4+ T cells from PBMCs. The subset was: CD45RA-negative fraction. The receptor was derived from a man in his late teens or twenties in good health. Some clones in this sample may be carry-over from other donors' samples. The CDR3 bases are TGTGCCAGCAGCCTACGTGGCAGCGGGAGCCCGAACACCGGGGAGCTGTTTTTT. Translation gives CASSLRGSGSPNTGELFF.